This T cell receptor beta chain was found in a study of shared clonotypes between healthy human individuals. As for the study in general: The donors, two women and three men, were aged 18 to 49. Regarding the study as a whole: Naive CD4 clonotypes overlapped across a few donors at about 5.2%. The expectation was that sequencing depth would affect clonotype sharing among donors.

Original analysis: As immunoSEQ supplied junction-only sequences (without quality scores), filtering differed. Only in-frame clones appear in the TCRdb table, and some are missing; sequencing was by immunoSEQ multiplex PCR. Clonal size and the V and J genes are those of that table, whereas D and trimming came from the DNA. The table lists around 2,000,000 clones, approximately 94% of them singletons, with 1% to 1.5% in the top ten. In the case of this clone: Its antigen is unidentified.

Selected positively for CCR7 and CD45RO-negative, naive CD8 cells excluded terminally differentiated effector memory CD45RA+ cells. The germline gives CDR1 SGHVS, CDR2 FNYEAQ. The ends were cut back, 2 bases at V and 6 bases at J, with 5 bases in the middle. The CDR3 has 12 residues. The sequence came from a man aged 18 to 35 in good health. Sequencing was carried out using naive CD8+ T cells sorted from blood. V is TRBV7-6 and J is TRBJ2-1; a possible D gene is TRBD1 (5 bases). The chain's CDR3 is CASSLQGNEQFF. The CDR3 bases are TGTGCCAGCAGCTTACAGGGCAATGAGCAGTTCTTC.